This record looks at one T cell receptor (beta chain) sequence and its context. The junction departs from germline at one end; a sequencing error may be responsible. TCRdb re-called the reads with MiXCR, one entry per CDR3 protein. The data hold roughly 760,000 distinct CDR3 sequences, with 35% to 40% observed a single time. The data belong to a study of T cell repertoires in cytomegalovirus infection. The CDR3 length is 14 residues. J is TRBJ1-5 and V is TRBV12-3 or TRBV12-4; perhaps TRBD1 as D (5 bases). The TCR comes from a human donor in good health (CMV status not recorded). Some clones in this sample may be carry-over from other donors' samples. The sequencing sample was made of PBMCs. CDR3 DNA: TGTGCCAGCAGTCGTAGGGAGGGGAATCATCCCCAGCATTTT. Its protein product is CASSRREGNHPQHF.